The 11 T cell receptor beta chains reported below all come from one sample, sequenced in a study of PD-L1 blockade in urothelial cancer. TCRdb's table, derived via immunoSEQ multiplex PCR, lists solely in-frame clones and lacks some. This table holds about 43,000 clones, 88% found once. The sequenced sample was PBMCs, obtained around atezolizumab (anti-PD-L1) treatment. The receptors stem from a woman aged 60-75 years with urothelial cancer.

In its sample, this clone was seen once. The gene calls are TRBV7-2 and TRBJ1-3, with D uncertain. This CDR3 has 18 residues. Trimming removed 0 bases at V and 0 bases at J, with 15 bases between. Germline loops: CDR1 SGHTA, CDR2 FQGNSA. CDR3 loop: CASSLAPLLRSSGNTIYF. In DNA, the CDR3 is TGTGCCAGCAGCTTAGCCCCACTACTAAGATCCTCTGGAAACACCATATATTTT.

The chain carries TRBV5-6 and TRBJ2-7, with 7 bases fitting TRBD2. The CDR3 is 17 amino acids. From germline, CDR1 is SGHDT and CDR2 YYEEEE. V lost 1 base and J lost 2; bases outside the gene matches: 12. For the CDR3, the DNA is TGTGCCAGCAGCTTGTTATTGTCGGCGGGAGCCCCCTACGAGCAGTACTTC. Protein: CASSLLLSAGAPYEQYF.

V gene TRBV19 combines with J gene TRBJ1-5; maybe TRBD1 (6 bases). The germline CDR1 and CDR2 sequences are LNHDA and SQIVND (reference sequence). Trimming took off 7 bases at V and 2 bases at J, with 12 bases between the two ends. This CDR3 is 14 amino acids long. Written as DNA, the CDR3 is TGTGCCAGTAATGGGGGCTCCCGCAATCAGCCCCAGCATTTT. Its translation: CASNGGSRNQPQHF.

The rearrangement links TRBV10-3 to TRBJ2-2; a weak D match, TRBD1 (6 bases). Trimming cost V 3 bases and J 4 bases, with 15 bases left between them. CDR1 is ENHRY, CDR2 SYGVKD, per germline. This CDR3 is built from 16 residues. The chain's CDR3 is CAISEFGQSGTGELFF. The CDR3 bases are TGTGCCATCAGTGAATTCGGACAGTCAGGCACCGGGGAGCTGTTTTTT.

V usage is TRBV7-2 and J usage is TRBJ1-1; TRBD1 is a possible D gene (5 bases). V shed 0 bases and J shed 1 base, with 6 bases lying between them. Per the germline V gene, CDR1 is SGHTA and CDR2 is FQGNSA. This CDR3 has 14 residues. Written as DNA, the CDR3 is TGTGCCAGCAGCTTAGCGACAGCGAACACTGAAGCTTTCTTT. Residues: CASSLATANTEAFF.

The V call is TRBV14, the J call TRBJ2-1, with D perhaps TRBD1 (6 bases). The germline CDR1 and CDR2 sequences are SGHDN and FVKESK. The CDR3 is 11 amino acids. V lost 6 bases, J lost 9 bases, and 9 bases lay in between. The CDR3 is CASSKTGEQFF. CDR3 coding DNA: TGTGCCAGCAGTAAGACAGGTGAGCAGTTCTTC.

The chain employs TRBV29-1 and TRBJ2-3; 7 bases match TRBD2. The CDR3 is made up of 17 amino acids. V shed 4 bases, J shed 2 bases, and the junction held 15 bases outside the gene matches. Germline loops: CDR1 SQVTM, CDR2 ANQGSEA. CDR3 sequence: CSVGPRGLVAPTDTQYF. CDR3 sequence (DNA): TGCAGCGTTGGTCCCCGCGGACTAGTGGCACCCACAGATACGCAGTATTTT.

The CDR3 coding sequence is TGTGCCAGCAGCTTAAGTGGGGGCCCGCAGTACTTC. This translates into CASSLSGGPQYF. The chain is built from TRBV7-3 and TRBJ2-7; TRBD1 is a possible D gene (6 bases). CDR1 is SGHTA and CDR2 is FQGTGA in the germline V gene. The V gene lost 1 base and the J gene lost 9 bases, with 10 bases spanning the gap. The CDR3 has 12 residues.

The chain links TRBV27 to TRBJ2-1; 14 bases fit TRBD2. Germline V CDR1 and CDR2: MNHEY, SMNVEV (reference sequence). With 4 bases clipped from V and 7 bases from J, the junction kept 9 bases outside the gene matches. The CDR3 is 17 residues long. The CDR3 sequence is CASSSPGTSGSVNEQFF. CDR3 DNA: TGTGCCAGCAGTTCCCCGGGGACTAGCGGGAGCGTAAATGAGCAGTTCTTC.

This clone appeared a single time. The chain is built from TRBV6-1 and TRBJ2-3; D gene uncertain. Germline V CDR1 and CDR2: MNHNS, SASEGT. V was cut by 2 bases and J by 4 bases, with 7 bases left in between. The CDR3 consists of 13 residues. The CDR3 DNA reads as TGTGCCAGCAGTGAACGTTTTGCAGATACGCAGTATTTT. Translated, it gives CASSERFADTQYF.

CDR3 in amino acids: CASSQESFRHSYTF. In DNA form, the CDR3 reads TGCGCCAGCAGCCAAGAATCTTTCCGACACTCTTACACCTTC. The chain links TRBV4-3 to TRBJ1-2, with D unclear. The CDR3 runs 14 residues. Per germline, CDR1 LGHNA and CDR2 YSLEER. Trimming cost V 0 bases and J 11 bases, with 16 bases left between them.